These 15 T cell receptor beta chains were all obtained from the same sample, sequenced in a study of CXCR3-negative and CXCR3-positive naive CD8 T cells. Study-level findings and limits: Hydrophobicity was higher for TRB CDR3s found in CXCR3-positive naive cells than in CXCR3-negative naive cells.

Libraries were UMI-labeled 5' RACE TRB cDNA. TCRdb reanalyzed the 5' RACE reads, giving one entry per CDR3 protein sequence and no DNA. This sample's table reports some 150,000 distinct CDR3 sequences. Their recognized antigens are unknown. The specimen was naive CXCR3+ CD8+ T cells from blood. Subset defined: CD45RO-CCR7+CD27+CD95- naive CD8+ T cells expressing CXCR3 (TNR3+). These receptors were obtained from a human donor in good health. Some clones in this sample may be carry-over from other donors' samples.

The J gene is TRBJ2-6, the V gene TRBV20-1. The CDR3 totals 17 residues. Germline V gives CDR1 DFQATT, CDR2 SNEGSKA (reference sequence). The CDR3 is CSAAQAYSSSGANVLTF.

The chain couples TRBV7-7 to TRBJ2-7; TCRdb lists TRBD1, though no DNA is available to test this call. Germline V gene sequence: CDR1 SSHAT, CDR2 FNYEAQ (reference sequence). The CDR3 totals 16 residues. The CDR3 reads CASSLRPNRASYEQYF.

This sequence joins TRBV7-9 and TRBJ1-2. Germline CDR1 SEHNR, CDR2 FQNEAQ (reference sequence). The length of the CDR3 is 11 residues. The CDR3 spells CASSVEGGYTF.

CDR3 region: CASSPAPKHPSYEQYF. The J gene is TRBJ2-7, the V gene TRBV18; the D call from TCRdb, TRBD1, cannot be confirmed without DNA. The CDR3 runs 16 residues. Germline V lookup: CDR1 KGHSH, CDR2 LQKENI.

The J gene is TRBJ2-3, the V gene TRBV7-2; TCRdb designates TRBD2, a call that cannot be tested without DNA. CDR3 length equals 15 residues. Germline CDR1 reads SGHTA; CDR2 reads FQGNSA. The CDR3 region is CASRAGGPITDTQYF.

The rearrangement links TRBV2 to TRBJ2-2; TCRdb's D gene call, TRBD1, goes unchecked for lack of DNA. Germline CDR1 SNHLY, CDR2 FYNNEI. This CDR3 has 15 residues. This CDR3 is CASSDGQGATGELFF.

J is TRBJ2-7 and V is TRBV28; the TCRdb D gene call, TRBD2, has no DNA to confirm it. The length of the CDR3 is 15 residues. CDR1 MDHEN and CDR2 SYDVKM come from the germline V gene. This CDR3 is CASSLWVAVSYEQYF.

V usage is TRBV2 and J usage is TRBJ2-7; TCRdb's D call of TRBD1 is untestable without DNA. CDR3 length equals 14 residues. Looked up from germline, CDR1 is SNHLY and CDR2 is FYNNEI. The CDR3 here is CASSWGEGPYEQYF.

The rearrangement joins TRBV28 to TRBJ2-3; TCRdb outputs TRBD1, but without DNA this stays unchecked. Germline CDR1 MDHEN, CDR2 SYDVKM. CDR3 length equals 14 residues. This CDR3 is CASRRDRVTDTQYF.

The V and J genes are TRBV20-1 and TRBJ2-7; without DNA, the TCRdb call of TRBD1 cannot be checked. The length of the CDR3 is 15 residues. Germline assignment: CDR1 DFQATT and CDR2 SNEGSKA (reference sequence). CDR3 region: CSAREGQGIAYEQYF.

J is TRBJ2-1 and V is TRBV28; absent DNA, TCRdb's TRBD1 call cannot be checked. This CDR3 spans 14 amino acids. The germline V gene encodes CDR1 MDHEN and CDR2 SYDVKM. The CDR3 is CASSLQTQGNEQFF.

The chain is built from TRBV7-2 and TRBJ2-7; TCRdb picks TRBD1, but there is no DNA to check that call. From germline, CDR1 is SGHTA and CDR2 FQGNSA. The CDR3 length is 14 residues. The CDR3: CASSDGAPKYEQYF.

The chain recombines TRBV2 with TRBJ2-7. Germline assignment: CDR1 SNHLY and CDR2 FYNNEI. The CDR3 sequence is 12 residues long. This CDR3 reads CASSEGTEEQYF.

The gene calls are TRBV7-9 and TRBJ1-1; no DNA is available, so the TRBD1 call from TCRdb remains unchecked. Germline loops: CDR1 SEHNR, CDR2 FQNEAQ (reference sequence). The CDR3 runs 13 residues. CDR3 region: CASSPGQGFYAFF.

The V call is TRBV11-2, the J call TRBJ1-3; TCRdb's assignment of TRBD1 cannot be checked, as there is no DNA. There are 14 residues in the CDR3. CDR1 SGHAT and CDR2 FQNNGV come from the germline V gene. CDR3 in amino acids: CASSSPGSGNTIYF.